Listed below are T cell receptor beta chains from one sample, sequenced in a study of blood T cell repertoires in COVID-19. Sequencing used immunoSEQ multiplex PCR; TCRdb keeps in-frame clones, though not all of them. The sample includes about 200,000 clones, 85% to 90% seen only once; the top ten take 0.65% to 0.95%. The sequenced material came from peripheral blood. The receptors were sampled from a woman between 65 and 79 years old with acute or convalescent COVID-19. The CDR3 runs from the conserved cysteine through the conserved F or W. The D gene is left open where the match is weak. Expanded clones get a size class; other rows say once, few or many, or leave the size out.

cdr3_nt: TGCGCCAGCAGCTTTGACGAGGGTACTACCTACGAGCAGTACTTC
cdr3_aa: CASSFDEGTTYEQYF
v_call: TRBV5-1
j_call: TRBJ2-7
clone_size: -
d_call: -

cdr3_nt: TGCGCCAGCAGCGCTACCGGGACAGATGAAAAACTGTTTTTT
cdr3_aa: CASSATGTDEKLFF
v_call: TRBV5-1
j_call: TRBJ1-4
clone_size: -
d_call: TRBD1

cdr3_nt: TGTGCCAGTCACAGGGAAGTGAACACTGAAGCTTTCTTT
cdr3_aa: CASHREVNTEAFF
v_call: TRBV5-4
j_call: TRBJ1-1
clone_size: few
d_call: -

cdr3_nt: TGCAGCGTTGAGCGGTGGAACACTGAAGCTTTCTTT
cdr3_aa: CSVERWNTEAFF
v_call: TRBV29-1
j_call: TRBJ1-1
clone_size: -
d_call: -

cdr3_nt: TGCGCCAGCAGCCAAGATCTTCGCGGGACAGGAACCAACACTGAAGCTTTCTTT
cdr3_aa: CASSQDLRGTGTNTEAFF
v_call: TRBV4-1
j_call: TRBJ1-1
clone_size: few
d_call: TRBD1

cdr3_nt: TGTGCCAGCAGTTACACAGGGGATTACACAGATACGCAGTATTTT
cdr3_aa: CASSYTGDYTDTQYF
v_call: TRBV6-6
j_call: TRBJ2-3
clone_size: -
d_call: TRBD1

cdr3_nt: TGTGCCAGCAGGCCGGGACAGGGTGGCACAGATACGCAGTATTTT
cdr3_aa: CASRPGQGGTDTQYF
v_call: TRBV5-5
j_call: TRBJ2-3
clone_size: -
d_call: TRBD1

cdr3_nt: TGCGCCAGCAGCTTGGTCGTGAACACTGAAGCTTTCTTT
cdr3_aa: CASSLVVNTEAFF
v_call: TRBV5-1
j_call: TRBJ1-1
clone_size: -
d_call: -

cdr3_nt: TGTGCCAGCAGCTATAGCGGGAGTTCGGGCAATGAGCAGTTCTTC
cdr3_aa: CASSYSGSSGNEQFF
v_call: TRBV7-3
j_call: TRBJ2-1
clone_size: -
d_call: TRBD2

cdr3_nt: TGTGCCAGCAGCGGGGGGAGGAGGACGAGCCAAGAGACCCAGTACTTC
cdr3_aa: CASSGGRRTSQETQYF
v_call: TRBV5-4
j_call: TRBJ2-5
clone_size: -
d_call: -